Below are 26 T cell receptor beta chains sequenced from a single sample in a study of blood T cell repertoires in COVID-19. Clones were sequenced by immunoSEQ multiplex PCR, and TCRdb holds only the in-frame ones, with some missing. In the table there are 130,000 to 150,000 clones, around 87% of which are singletons. Sequenced material: PBMCs or T cells enriched from blood (not recorded which). These TCRs come from a man aged 60 to 69 who had recovered from COVID-19.

The chain uses TRBV6-5 and TRBJ1-2; D is possibly TRBD1 (6 bases). CDR1 MNHEY and CDR2 SVGAGI come from the germline V gene. The ends were cut back, 10 bases at V and 7 bases at J, with 19 bases in the middle. CDR3 size: 13 residues. CDR3 sequence: CATRVGGQGGYTF. The CDR3 region has the DNA TGTGCCACCCGAGTGGGGGGGCAAGGTGGCTACACCTTC.

The rearrangement links TRBV11-2 to TRBJ2-2; D is unresolved. CDR3 size: 14 residues. V was pared by 2 bases and J by 6 bases, with 10 bases between. Germline loops: CDR1 SGHAT, CDR2 FQNNGV. The CDR3: CASSLSGTAGELFF. CDR3 sequence (DNA): TGTGCCAGCAGCTTATCGGGTACCGCCGGGGAGCTGTTTTTT.

The chain uses TRBV5-1 and TRBJ2-7; 10 bases match TRBD1. This CDR3 comprises 15 residues. J lost 3 bases, V lost 4 bases, and 7 bases had no gene match. Per the germline V gene, CDR1 is SGHRS and CDR2 is YFSETQ. CDR3 sequence: CASSPGTGVFYEQYF. The DNA for the CDR3 is TGCGCCAGCAGCCCCGGGACAGGGGTTTTCTACGAGCAGTACTTC. Combining the CDR3 with reference TRBV5-1 and TRBJ2-7 gives the whole variable domain KAGVTQTPRYLIKTRGQQVTLSCSPISGHRSVSWYQQTPGQGLQFLFEYFSETQRNKGNFPGRFSGRQFSNSRSEMNVSTLELGDSALYLCASSPGTGVFYEQYFGPGTRLTVT.

This clone was counted only a few times. This chain links TRBV3-1 (or the pseudogene TRBV3-2) with TRBJ1-2, with D uncertain. V lost 6 bases to trimming and J lost 6 bases, with 14 bases between them. This CDR3 spans 13 amino acids. Germline V lookup: CDR1 LGHDT, CDR2 YNNKEL (reference sequence). CDR3 amino acids: CASRPPGEDGYTF. CDR3 coding DNA: TGTGCCAGCAGGCCACCGGGTGAGGATGGCTACACCTTC.

This clone occurred once. The chain is built from TRBV2 and TRBJ2-3; D unresolved. Between the trimmed V and J ends, which lost 6 bases and 2 bases, there was a span of 12 bases. Germline-derived CDR1 and CDR2 are SNHLY and FYNNEI. The CDR3 consists of 14 residues. The CDR3 DNA is TGTGCCAGCAGGGTTCGAGCTTCCACAGATACGCAGTATTTT. Translation: CASRVRASTDTQYF.

A note on this clone: The same CDR3 also results from other DNA sequences found in this sample. The chain uses TRBV11-2 and TRBJ1-5, with 9 bases matching TRBD1. This CDR3 has 15 amino acids. Trimming removed 5 bases from V and 3 bases from J; junction bases left unmatched: 5. Germline CDR1 reads SGHAT; CDR2 reads FQNNGV. The CDR3 reads CASSAGQGPNQPQHF. CDR3 DNA sequence: TGTGCCAGCAGCGCGGGACAGGGCCCCAATCAGCCCCAGCATTTT.

This clone was seen only once. The rearrangement joins TRBV29-1 to TRBJ2-7; 8 bases are shared with TRBD1. The CDR3 runs 13 residues. Germline trimming cut 6 bases from V and 6 bases from J; bases unmatched to any gene: 10. In germline, CDR1 is SQVTM, CDR2 ANQGSEA. The CDR3, as DNA: TGCAGCGTCGAGGACAGGGCCAGGGGCGAGCAGTACTTC. Its protein product is CSVEDRARGEQYF.

This clone was counted once. CDR3 DNA sequence: TGTGCCAGCAGCCGCGGGGGAGCCTCACGGTCACCCCTCCACTTT. It codes for CASSRGGASRSPLHF. This sequence joins TRBV21-1 and TRBJ1-6. TRBV21-1 is termed a pseudogene. The CDR3 is 15 residues long.

V and J are TRBV3-1 (or the pseudogene TRBV3-2) and TRBJ1-6; TRBD1 might be the D (5 bases). Deletions cut 3 bases from V and 10 bases from J, with 7 bases between. Germline values: CDR1 LGHDT, CDR2 YNNKEL (reference sequence). CDR3 length: 12 residues. The CDR3 coding sequence is TGTGCCAGCAGCCAGCGGGGGTCACCCCTCCACTTT. This sequence encodes CASSQRGSPLHF.

The chain employs TRBV18 and TRBJ1-4; D call uncertain. Germline-derived CDR1 and CDR2 are KGHSH and LQKENI. This CDR3 comprises 13 residues. V lost 4 bases, J lost 12 bases, and 15 bases lay in between. CDR3 sequence reads: CASSLLTGDELFF. The CDR3 DNA is TGTGCCAGCTCACTCCTGACTGGCGACGAACTGTTTTTT.

V and J are TRBV15 and TRBJ1-5; 8 bases line up with TRBD1. Germline V CDR1 and CDR2: LNHNV, YYDKDF (reference sequence). V was clipped by 4 bases and J by 5 bases; unmatched bases: 4. The CDR3 extends over 14 amino acids. The CDR3 loop reads CATSTGGADQPQHF. The CDR3 DNA reads as TGTGCCACCAGCACAGGGGGCGCTGATCAGCCCCAGCATTTT. Combining the CDR3 with reference TRBV15 and TRBJ1-5 gives the whole variable domain DAMVIQNPRYQVTQFGKPVTLSCSQTLNHNVMYWYQQKSSQAPKLLFHYYDKDFNNEADTPDNFQSRRPNTSFCFLDIRSPGLGDTAMYLCATSTGGADQPQHFGDGTRLSIL.

The chain is built from TRBV12-3 or TRBV12-4 and TRBJ2-1; weak D call: TRBD2 (6 bases). The V end lost 4 bases, the J end lost 10 bases, and 14 bases lay between the germline ends. The length of the CDR3 is 13 residues. CDR3 loop: CASSSLGGGEQFF. The CDR3 coding sequence is TGTGCCAGCAGTTCTTTGGGCGGAGGGGAGCAGTTCTTC.

This clone was found once. The V and J genes are TRBV15 and TRBJ2-5; TRBD2 might be the D (5 bases). The V gene lost 0 bases and the J gene lost 3 bases, with 11 bases spanning the gap. Germline V lookup: CDR1 LNHNV, CDR2 YYDKDF (reference sequence). The CDR3 is made up of 15 amino acids. In nucleotides, the CDR3 is TGTGCCACCAGCAGAGAGGTGGGAGTAAAAGAGACCCAGTACTTC. Encoded protein: CATSREVGVKETQYF.

This rearrangement joins TRBV19 to TRBJ2-3, with TRBD2 matching over 8 bases. CDR1 and CDR2 (germline): LNHDA, SQIVND (reference sequence). V lost 2 bases, J lost 4 bases, and 8 bases stayed unmatched. The CDR3 runs to 16 residues. CDR3 sequence (DNA): TGTGCCAGTAGTATAATCCACGGGAGGGCCGCAGATACGCAGTATTTT. Translating it yields CASSIIHGRAADTQYF.

The V call is TRBV21-1, the J call TRBJ2-1; TRBD1 is taken as the D call from the table, unchecked against the DNA. TRBV21-1 represents a pseudogene. This CDR3 spans 18 amino acids. CDR3: CASSKVLSGQAKYNEQFF. The CDR3 DNA sequence: TGTGCCAGCAGCAAAGTGTTGAGCGGACAGGCGAAATACAATGAGCAGTTCTTC.

The V call is TRBV29-1, the J call TRBJ1-1; 7 bases agree with TRBD1. V gave up 4 bases and J gave up 0 bases; unmatched junction bases: 11. Germline values: CDR1 SQVTM, CDR2 ANQGSEA. The CDR3 runs 16 residues. This CDR3 is CSVAQPSGQLNTEAFF. CDR3 coding DNA: TGCAGCGTTGCCCAACCCTCGGGACAGTTGAACACTGAAGCTTTCTTT.

This clone was seen a single time. J is TRBJ1-2 and V is TRBV19, with TRBD1 identical over 8 bases. Losses at the gene ends were 7 bases for V and 2 bases for J; bases not matched to a gene: 6. The CDR3 length is 14 residues. The germline gives CDR1 LNHDA, CDR2 SQIVND (reference sequence). The CDR3 protein is CASTFGQGNYGYTF. CDR3 DNA sequence: TGTGCCAGTACCTTTGGACAGGGAAACTATGGCTACACCTTC.

The chain links TRBV27 to TRBJ2-1; TRBD1 agrees at 7 bases. The CDR3 covers 13 residues. With 10 bases clipped from V and 6 bases from J, the junction kept 9 bases outside the gene matches. Germline V gene sequence: CDR1 MNHEY, CDR2 SMNVEV (reference sequence). CDR3 loop: CATVTGMGNEQFF. The CDR3 DNA sequence: TGTGCCACCGTGACAGGGATGGGCAATGAGCAGTTCTTC.

V is TRBV5-4 and J is TRBJ1-2, with TRBD1 matching 7 bases. CDR3 size: 16 residues. The V gene end was trimmed by 3 bases and the J gene end by 1 base; junction bases not matched to a gene: 9. Germline V gives CDR1 SGHNT, CDR2 YYREEE (reference sequence). In DNA form, the CDR3 reads TGTGCCAGCAGCTCTCGGGGACAGCAATTTAACTATGGCTACACCTTC. Translation: CASSSRGQQFNYGYTF.

The chain recombines TRBV4-1 with TRBJ1-2; D perhaps matches TRBD1 (6 bases). CDR1 is MGHRA, CDR2 YSYEKL, per germline. The CDR3 has 14 amino acids. V lost 2 bases, J lost 2 bases, and 9 bases lay in between. In nucleotides, the CDR3 is TGCGCCAGCAGCCAAAGGACAGCGAACTATGGCTACACCTTC. Its protein product is CASSQRTANYGYTF.

The chain couples TRBV15 to TRBJ2-7, with 7 bases identical to TRBD2. V lost 2 bases, J lost 6 bases, and 7 bases stayed unmatched. CDR1 is LNHNV, CDR2 YYDKDF, per germline (reference sequence). CDR3 length: 14 amino acids. DNA of the CDR3: TGTGCCACCAGCAGACCCCGGACTAGTCGCGAGCAGTACTTC. This gives the protein CATSRPRTSREQYF. Complete variable domain (other parts from reference TRBV15 and TRBJ2-7): DAMVIQNPRYQVTQFGKPVTLSCSQTLNHNVMYWYQQKSSQAPKLLFHYYDKDFNNEADTPDNFQSRRPNTSFCFLDIRSPGLGDTAMYLCATSRPRTSREQYFGPGTRLTVT.

V gene TRBV5-4 combines with J gene TRBJ2-1, with TRBD1 matching over 8 bases. The CDR3 loop spans 13 amino acids. Germline V gene lookup returns CDR1 SGHNT and CDR2 YYREEE (reference sequence). Germline trimming cut 4 bases from V and 7 bases from J; bases unmatched to any gene: 4. Written as DNA, the CDR3 is TGTGCCAGCAGCCAGGGACAGGTTAATGAGCAGTTCTTC. It translates to CASSQGQVNEQFF.

As concerns this clone: Other DNA sequences in the same sample also yield this CDR3. The chain carries TRBV6-1 and TRBJ2-7; D is uncertain. There are 12 residues in the CDR3. Germline CDR1 is MNHNS and CDR2 is SASEGT. Deletions cut 2 bases from V and 3 bases from J, with 5 bases between. The CDR3 loop reads CASSETVYEQYF. CDR3 sequence (DNA): TGTGCCAGCAGTGAAACTGTCTACGAGCAGTACTTC.

V gene TRBV30 combines with J gene TRBJ1-5, with D uncertain. V gave up 2 bases and J gave up 9 bases, with 17 bases separating them. Germline CDR1 is GTSNPN and CDR2 is SVGIG (reference sequence). The CDR3 covers 14 residues. CDR3 residues: CAWSSALLLSPQHF. The DNA for the CDR3 is TGTGCCTGGAGTAGTGCCCTCCTACTCTCGCCCCAGCATTTT.

The chain recombines TRBV19 with TRBJ1-5; the D is unclear. Trimming stripped 6 bases from V and 7 bases from J, with 10 bases between. This CDR3 is built from 12 residues. Germline loops: CDR1 LNHDA, CDR2 SQIVND (reference sequence). The CDR3 DNA reads TGTGCCAGTAGCCGGGGTAGGCAGCCCCAGCATTTT. Amino acids: CASSRGRQPQHF.

The chain joins TRBV3-1 (or the pseudogene TRBV3-2) to TRBJ2-4; D may be TRBD2 (6 bases). Germline lookup yields CDR1 LGHDT and CDR2 YNNKEL (reference sequence). The V and J ends lost 6 bases and 3 bases respectively, with 18 bases between them. This CDR3 is built from 16 residues. The CDR3: CASSYGNPGVKNIQYF. DNA of the CDR3: TGTGCCAGCAGTTACGGAAATCCGGGGGTCAAAAACATTCAGTACTTC.